This passage covers 5 T cell receptor beta chains from one sample sequenced in a study of T-cell memory formation after mild COVID-19. TCRdb re-called the 5' RACE reads through MiXCR, storing one row per CDR3 protein. The data hold roughly 260,000 distinct CDR3 sequences, with 15% to 20% observed a single time. The sample was PBMCs or a T cell subset sorted from them (not recorded which). The receptors here all came from a man between 18 and 35 years old who had mild COVID-19 (a few samples of this study predate the infection). Cell type and time point are not known.

This clonotype was observed a few times. This chain links TRBV3-1 with TRBJ2-7, with 8 bases lining up with TRBD2. This CDR3 has 14 residues. Losses at the gene ends were 8 bases for V and 6 bases for J; bases not matched to a gene: 12. Germline V gives CDR1 LGHDT, CDR2 YNNKEL (reference sequence). Here the CDR3 reads CASASGGRRGEQYV. In DNA, the CDR3 is TGTGCCAGCGCTTCGGGGGGGCGGAGAGGCGAGCAGTACGTC.

The V call is TRBV7-2, the J call TRBJ1-5, with D possibly being TRBD1 (5 bases). The CDR3 loop spans 18 amino acids. Looked up from germline, CDR1 is SGHTA and CDR2 is FQGNSA. V shed 5 bases and J shed 0 bases, with 20 bases lying between them. The CDR3 sequence: CASSPLGVTAHSNQPQHF. CDR3 sequence (DNA): TGTGCCAGCAGCCCACTAGGGGTCACAGCTCATAGCAATCAGCCCCAGCATTTT.

This clonotype was detected a few times. This chain joins TRBV5-1 and TRBJ2-7; D might be TRBD1 (5 bases). CDR1 is SGHRS, CDR2 YFSETQ, per germline. CDR3 length: 14 residues. V was cut by 0 bases and J by 3 bases, with 10 bases left in between. The CDR3 loop reads CASSLDPGNYEQYF. In DNA form, the CDR3 reads TGCGCCAGCAGCTTGGACCCAGGGAACTACGAGCAGTACTTC.

The chain couples TRBV20-1 to TRBJ1-2, with 7 bases aligning to TRBD1. Germline V gene data show CDR1 as DFQATT and CDR2 as SNEGSKA (reference sequence). V shed 4 bases and J 2 bases; nucleotides not matched to a gene: 13. CDR3 length: 16 amino acids. This CDR3 is CSATLRGRNQNYGYTF. For the CDR3, the DNA is TGCAGTGCTACTTTAAGGGGGCGGAATCAGAACTATGGCTACACCTTC.

The V call is TRBV24-1, the J call TRBJ2-5, with a tentative D call TRBD2 (6 bases). Deletions cut 6 bases from V and 5 bases from J, with 9 bases between. The CDR3 totals 12 residues. Germline assignment: CDR1 KGHDR and CDR2 SFDVKD. The CDR3 sequence: CATSSGRETQYF. The CDR3 bases are TGTGCCACCAGTTCGGGGAGGGAGACCCAGTACTTC.